This is a list of T cell receptor beta chains from one sample in a study of T cell responses to AZD1222 COVID-19 vaccine. The assay was immunoSEQ multiplex PCR, and TCRdb's table has in-frame clones only and misses some. The sample records 150,000 to 200,000 clones, approximately 90% being singletons. The specimen comprised peripheral blood, sampled 28 days after the second AZD1222 dose. The receptor source for this set is an adult who received the AZD1222 COVID-19 vaccine. Each CDR3 is given with its conserved first and last residue. The D gene is left open where the match is weak.

v_gene,d_gene,j_gene,CDR3nt,CDR3aa
TRBV5-4,.,TRBJ2-5,TGTGCCAGCAGCTCGGACAGCTTACAAGAGACCCAGTACTTC,CASSSDSLQETQYF
TRBV6-2/TRBV6-3,TRBD2,TRBJ2-7,TGTGCCAGCAGTTCCCCGTCTGCTAGCGGCTACGAGCAGTACTTC,CASSSPSASGYEQYF
TRBV9,.,TRBJ1-4,TGTGCCAGCAGCGTAGTTGGGGCAACTAATGAAAAACTGTTTTTT,CASSVVGATNEKLFF
TRBV19,.,TRBJ1-2,TGTGCCAGTAGCGATGAGTATTTTGGGGACTATGGCTACACCTTC,CASSDEYFGDYGYTF
TRBV28,.,TRBJ2-7,TGTGCGCAAGGGGCAGGTAAACCCTACGAGCAGTACTTC,CAQGAGKPYEQYF
TRBV7-2,TRBD1,TRBJ2-3,TGTGCCAGCAGCTTACGGACAGGCGGCACAGATACGCAGTATTTT,CASSLRTGGTDTQYF
TRBV18,.,TRBJ2-3,TGTGCCAGCTCACCTAGCTCCTCGCGCACAGATACGCAGTATTTT,CASSPSSSRTDTQYF
TRBV6-6,.,TRBJ2-7,TGTGCCAGCAGTCGGACGGGCGTGGGTAGGTCCTACGAGCAGTACTTC,CASSRTGVGRSYEQYF
TRBV24-1,.,TRBJ2-2,TGTGCCACCAGTGATTTGGATCGGGGTGAGACCGGGGAGCTGTTTTTT,CATSDLDRGETGELFF
TRBV7-7,.,TRBJ2-2,TGTGCTAGCAGCTTACGAGCCGGCCATTCGAACACCGGGGAGCTGTTTTTT,CASSLRAGHSNTGELFF
TRBV2,.,TRBJ1-5,TGTGCCAGCAGTTCAGGGGATAGCAATCAGCCCCAGCATTTT,CASSSGDSNQPQHF